This T cell receptor beta chain appears in the sequencing data of a study of blood T cell repertoires in COVID-19. At the level of the study: The study drew acute and convalescent COVID-19 samples from the United States, Italy and Spain.

Germline assignment: CDR1 SQVTM and CDR2 ANQGSEA. The CDR3 totals 12 residues. V was pared by 6 bases and J by 1 base, with 9 bases between. The table came from immunoSEQ multiplex PCR; TCRdb's copy has only in-frame clones and leaves some out. The table lists 150,000 to 200,000 clones, approximately 88% of them singletons. Sequenced input: PBMCs or T cells enriched from blood (not recorded which). The chain recombines TRBV29-1 with TRBJ1-2; D is perhaps TRBD1 (5 bases). This sequence was found in a woman aged 55-75 years who had recovered from COVID-19. CDR3 loop: CSVGQNNYGYTF. In DNA, the CDR3 is TGCAGCGTAGGACAAAATAACTATGGCTACACCTTC.